This T cell receptor (beta chain) was obtained from a study of monozygotic twins with inflammatory bowel disease. Study-level points and caveats: Versus healthy twins, IBD patients showed fewer clonotypes shared with others, especially with disease activity. Distinction of different T cell subtypes was not possible.

Whole-blood RNA isolation (total RNA) proceeded without T cell sorting. Via template switching, UMIs carrying a 6-nucleotide sample barcode were introduced. No DNA is given; TCRdb re-called the 5' RACE reads and lists each CDR3 protein once. The specimen's table records 150,000 to 200,000 distinct CDR3 sequences. Turning to this clonotype: Its target is not known.

Germline CDR1 and CDR2: KGHDR and SFDVKD. The CDR3 has 15 amino acids. This chain links TRBV24-1 with TRBJ2-4; TCRdb gives TRBD2 as the D gene, but with no DNA this cannot be confirmed. The receptor's source is a human donor with ulcerative colitis or Crohn's disease, or a healthy co-twin of an affected twin (not recorded which). The sample taken for sequencing was blood. The CDR3 is CATSERRGGKNIQYF.